Below, one T cell receptor (beta chain) is given with its context. Antigen unknown. This cohort consisted of healthy bone marrow donors. With 60 Vbeta and 13 Jbeta primers, the PCR was carried out. Clones were read by immunoSEQ multiplex PCR, and TCRdb kept only the in-frame ones, dropping some. The sample shows about 140,000 clones, over 65% of them seen only once. V gave up 3 bases and J gave up 2 bases, with 8 bases separating them. The CDR3 extends over 14 amino acids. Germline V lookup: CDR1 SGHVS, CDR2 FQNEAQ. These data are taken from a study of cytomegalovirus exposure and HLA in healthy donors. General study results and limits: V- and J-gene trimming in TCR beta was tied to a missense DCLRE1C variant by an analysis performed later. In a later analysis, TCR association rates varied by HLA locus: DRB1 most, HLA-C fewest. Common viral pathogens seemed, in a later analysis, to connect with several of the most significant clusters.

Sequenced material: PBMCs. This clonotype was sampled from a female donor in good health and CMV-seronegative. The V gene is TRBV7-8, the J gene TRBJ2-1, with D perhaps matching TRBD2 (6 bases). CDR3 in amino acids: CASSFGGAYNEQFF. Here the CDR3 DNA reads TGTGCCAGCAGCTTCGGGGGTGCCTACAATGAGCAGTTCTTC.